The clone carrying this T cell receptor (beta chain) was counted a few times. The record originates from a study of blood T cell repertoires in COVID-19. The assay was immunoSEQ multiplex PCR, and TCRdb's table has in-frame clones only and misses some. The sample contains under 350,000 clones, 90% of which appear only once. This CDR3 comprises 15 residues. The trim removed 5 bases at V and 4 bases at J, leaving 2 bases unmatched. Per the germline V gene, CDR1 is PRHDT and CDR2 is FYEKMQ (reference sequence). This clonotype was sampled from a man between 60 and 75 years old who had recovered from COVID-19. The chain carries TRBV13 and TRBJ2-1; 13 bases fit TRBD2. Sequencing used PBMCs or T cells enriched from blood (not recorded which). The CDR3: CASSRTSGGYNEQFF. In nucleotides, the CDR3 is TGTGCCAGCAGCCGGACTAGCGGGGGATACAATGAGCAGTTCTTC.